The entry below gives a single TCR beta chain sequence along with its context. Its specificity is not known. The immunoSEQ assay was v3.0, run at survey level. The table came from immunoSEQ multiplex PCR; TCRdb's copy has only in-frame clones and leaves some out. The sample contains roughly 10,000 clones, roughly 80% of which appear only once. These data are taken from a study of long-term antiretroviral therapy in people with HIV. Findings of the study overall: Against controls, HIV repertoires showed narrower ranges of CDR3 length. Diversity rose after ART but stayed below transplant donor controls. Pre-ART expanded TRB clones stayed dominant throughout, though often decreasing after ART. Older ART regimens were possibly in use when the blood was collected between about 2003 and 2017.

This CDR3 is built from 15 residues. The J segment lost 5 bases and the V segment lost 7 bases, leaving 10 bases of the junction unmatched. Germline V CDR1 and CDR2: MNHEY, SVGAGI. The material was unsorted PBMCs, obtained 1.2 years after starting antiretroviral therapy. The V call is TRBV6-5, the J call TRBJ1-5; TRBD1 aligns across 8 bases. The TCR originated in a man in his forties with HIV. Written as DNA, the CDR3 is TGTGCCAGCAAAAGGGGGGGGACAGGAGATCAGCCCCAGCATTTT. It is translated as CASKRGGTGDQPQHF.